The 3 T cell receptor beta chains presented below share a single source sample, sequenced in a study of identical twins. TCRdb recomputed calls from the 5' RACE reads with MiXCR, one row per CDR3 protein. The sample consists of a few hundred thousand distinct CDR3 sequences, approximately 15% of them appearing once. These data were likewise used in another study, on yellow fever vaccine responses in identical twins.

Source material: CD4+ T cells sorted from blood. The receptor set was obtained from a young woman in good health.

This clonotype was counted many times. The chain is built from TRBV3-1 and TRBJ2-1; 8 nucleotides line up with TRBD1. The CDR3 spans 14 residues. The germline gives CDR1 LGHDT, CDR2 YNNKEL (reference sequence). V shed 7 bases and J 6 bases; nucleotides not matched to a gene: 8. In nucleotides, the CDR3 is TGTGCCAGCACCACGACAGGGGTCGGCAATGAGCAGTTCTTC. This gives the protein CASTTTGVGNEQFF.

The table lists this clonotype with a few counts. The chain joins TRBV6-5 to TRBJ2-7; no clear D. The CDR3 loop spans 15 amino acids. V was cut by 4 bases and J by 2 bases, with 15 bases left in between. Germline CDR1 reads MNHEY; CDR2 reads SVGAGI. The DNA for the CDR3 is TGTGCCAGCAGTTCGGCCGGGTCTACCCCCTACGAGCAGTACTTC. It codes for CASSSAGSTPYEQYF.

V gene TRBV11-3 combines with J gene TRBJ2-5; unclear D gene. The CDR3 runs to 14 residues. V lost 8 bases and J 5 bases, leaving 18 bases between the germline ends. Germline V gives CDR1 SGHNT, CDR2 YENEEA. The CDR3 sequence: CASADGEVPETQYF. The CDR3 nucleotides read TGTGCCAGCGCCGACGGAGAAGTTCCCGAGACCCAGTACTTC. The full variable domain, completed using reference TRBV11-3 and TRBJ2-5, is EAGVVQSPRYKIIEKKQPVAFWCNPISGHNTLYWYLQNLGQGPELLIRYENEEAVDDSQLPKDRFSAERLKGVDSTLKIQPAELGDSAVYLCASADGEVPETQYFGPGTRLLVL.